A selection of T cell receptor beta chains follows, all from one sample in a study of T-cell memory formation after mild COVID-19. TCRdb re-analysed the 5' RACE reads in MiXCR, keeping a single row per CDR3 protein. The table has 500,000 to 650,000 distinct CDR3 sequences, about a fifth seen once. Source material: PBMCs or a T cell subset sorted from them (not recorded which). The source of these receptors is an adult woman who had mild COVID-19 (a few samples of this study predate the infection). Cell type and time point are not known. Each CDR3 is given with its conserved first and last residue. The order of the fields is CDR3 DNA, CDR3 protein, J gene, V gene, clone size, D gene. D genes are given only for firm matches. Clone size is not always given. Where it is, it says once, few, many or a class for expanded clones.

TGCAGCGGTGAGGGACTAGCGGGAACAGATACGCAGTATTTT | CSGEGLAGTDTQYF | TRBJ2-3 | TRBV20-1 | . | TRBD2
TGCAGCGTTGAAGTGTTGGGACAGGGGTCCTACGAGCAGTACTTC | CSVEVLGQGSYEQYF | TRBJ2-7 | TRBV29-1 | . | TRBD1
TGTGCCCTATCGACAGCTAACTATGGCTACACCTTC | CALSTANYGYTF | TRBJ1-2 | TRBV7-9 | . | .
TGTGCCAGCAGGTATACTACAGGGGACACTGAAGCTTTCTTT | CASRYTTGDTEAFF | TRBJ1-1 | TRBV6-5 | . | TRBD1
TGCAGCGTTGCGGTTGTAGGACAAGAGACCCAGTACTTC | CSVAVVGQETQYF | TRBJ2-5 | TRBV29-1 | . | .
TGTGCCAGCAGTTCTCTAGCGGCAAGCTCCTACAATGAGCAGTTCTTC | CASSSLAASSYNEQFF | TRBJ2-1 | TRBV27 | . | TRBD2
TGTGCCAGCAGCCGTAGCGGGGGAAGACCCTACGAGCAGTACTTC | CASSRSGGRPYEQYF | TRBJ2-7 | TRBV12-3/TRBV12-4 | once | TRBD2
TGTGCCAGCAGCTTAGCGACAGGCAAGGAGCAGTACTTC | CASSLATGKEQYF | TRBJ2-7 | TRBV7-9 | once | .
TGTGCCAGCAGCTCTAGGGACACCGGGGAGCTGTTTTTT | CASSSRDTGELFF | TRBJ2-2 | TRBV7-3 | . | .
TGTGCCAGCAGCTTAGATCCGTTCGGGGCCAAGGATACGCAGTATTTT | CASSLDPFGAKDTQYF | TRBJ2-3 | TRBV7-2 | few | .
TGTGCCAGCAGTTTTGGGGACAGCTCGGTTGGCTACACCTTC | CASSFGDSSVGYTF | TRBJ1-2 | TRBV12-3/TRBV12-4 | few | TRBD1
TGTGCCAGCAGTTTCCGGGACAGGGAGATCGGGGAGCTGTTTTTT | CASSFRDREIGELFF | TRBJ2-2 | TRBV28 | . | TRBD1
TGTGCCAGCAGCCAAGACTCTAGCGGGGGGAAACACAATGAGCAGTTCTTC | CASSQDSSGGKHNEQFF | TRBJ2-1 | TRBV4-2 | . | TRBD2
TGCGCCAGCAGGGAGAACTTCCTAGCGGGGGGTTACAATGAGCAGTTCTTC | CASRENFLAGGYNEQFF | TRBJ2-1 | TRBV5-1 | few | TRBD2
TGTGCCAGCAGAGGAGTAGCGGGAGGACCCAATGAGCAGTTCTTC | CASRGVAGGPNEQFF | TRBJ2-1 | TRBV9 | few | TRBD2
TGTGCCAGCAGCCAAGCCCGGCCTAGCGGGTTCCAAGAGACCCAGTACTTC | CASSQARPSGFQETQYF | TRBJ2-5 | TRBV3-1 | few | TRBD2
TGTGCCATCAGGTCGACTAGCGGGACCTACGAGCAGTACTTC | CAIRSTSGTYEQYF | TRBJ2-7 | TRBV10-3 | . | TRBD2
TGTGCCAGCTACTCAATTCAGGACACAGATACGCAGTATTTT | CASYSIQDTDTQYF | TRBJ2-3 | TRBV12-3/TRBV12-4 | . | .
TGTGCCAGCAGCCCCCGGGGGGCGGGGGGGCCTCTAAGCTCCTACGAGCAGTACTTC | CASSPRGAGGPLSSYEQYF | TRBJ2-7 | TRBV4-2 | . | TRBD2
TGTGCCAGCAGCAGAGAGGACACCGGGGAGCTGTTTTTT | CASSREDTGELFF | TRBJ2-2 | TRBV11-3 | few | .
TGCAGTGCTAGAGATGTAGGGGTTGACACTGAAGCTTTCTTT | CSARDVGVDTEAFF | TRBJ1-1 | TRBV20-1 | few | .
TGTGCCAGCAGCCGGAGCGGGGGCTACTACGAGCAGTACTTC | CASSRSGGYYEQYF | TRBJ2-7 | TRBV6-5 | . | TRBD2
TGCAGCGTTGAGAGGTCTATCGCAGACTTCTCCTACAATGAGCAGTTCTTC | CSVERSIADFSYNEQFF | TRBJ2-1 | TRBV29-1 | . | .
TGTGCCAGCAGCCCTCACCGGTCGGGGCAGAACGGGTACGAGCAGTACTTC | CASSPHRSGQNGYEQYF | TRBJ2-7 | TRBV7-9 | . | .
TGCAGTGCTAGAGATAGTCAGGGGGCGCGCAATGAGCAGTTCTTC | CSARDSQGARNEQFF | TRBJ2-1 | TRBV20-1 | few | TRBD1
TGCGCCAGCAGCTTACGGACAGGGCCTAGCTACGAGCAGTACTTC | CASSLRTGPSYEQYF | TRBJ2-7 | TRBV5-1 | . | TRBD1
TGTGCCAGCAGCCAAGCTAGCGGGAGGGCGGAGACCCAGTACTTC | CASSQASGRAETQYF | TRBJ2-5 | TRBV4-2 | many | TRBD2
TGCAGTGCAAAGGGGACCTACCCTGAAGCTTTCTTT | CSAKGTYPEAFF | TRBJ1-1 | TRBV20-1 | few | .
TGTGCCAGCAGCGTAGGAGATATCCATAGCTCCTACAATGAGCAGTTCTTC | CASSVGDIHSSYNEQFF | TRBJ2-1 | TRBV9 | few | .
TGTGCCATCAGTGCGACCCTAGGGGGAAACATTCAGTACTTC | CAISATLGGNIQYF | TRBJ2-4 | TRBV10-3 | once | .
TGCAGTGCTATACACGGCGTCTTAATATACACAGATACGCAGTATTTT | CSAIHGVLIYTDTQYF | TRBJ2-3 | TRBV20-1 | . | .
TGTGCCAGCTCTCCGACTGAACACTCTGGAAACACCATATATTTT | CASSPTEHSGNTIYF | TRBJ1-3 | TRBV18 | . | .
TGTGCCAGCAGCCCACAGGAGTGGGGGTCCACAGATACGCAGTATTTT | CASSPQEWGSTDTQYF | TRBJ2-3 | TRBV4-2 | . | .
TGCGCCAGCAGCTTGGAACATCTCTATGGCTACACCTTC | CASSLEHLYGYTF | TRBJ1-2 | TRBV5-1 | . | .
TGCGCCAGCAGCTTTACTCTCCGAAACTACAATGAGCAGTTCTTC | CASSFTLRNYNEQFF | TRBJ2-1 | TRBV5-1 | few | .
TGTGCCAGCAGTTACAGTAGCTACCAGACCCAGTACTTC | CASSYSSYQTQYF | TRBJ2-5 | TRBV6-5 | few | .
TGCGCCAGCAGCCAAGATCGACGGGAGACCCAGTACTTC | CASSQDRRETQYF | TRBJ2-5 | TRBV4-3 | . | .
TGTGCCAGTCACGACAGTTCCCGGAGAGAGACCCAGTACTTC | CASHDSSRRETQYF | TRBJ2-5 | TRBV5-4 | . | .
TGTGCCATCACATGGGCGGTGCCTTGGGGCGAGCAGTACTTC | CAITWAVPWGEQYF | TRBJ2-7 | TRBV10-3 | few | .
TGCAGTGCTATCCCCCGGACCCAGGGCGGTGAAGCTTTCTTT | CSAIPRTQGGEAFF | TRBJ1-1 | TRBV20-1 | . | .
TGCGCCAGCAGCTTATCTGGCGGCGGGGCGAACTACGAGCAGTACTTC | CASSLSGGGANYEQYF | TRBJ2-7 | TRBV5-1 | . | .
TGTGCCAGCACTGTCAGGGGACACCTGAACACTGAAGCTTTCTTT | CASTVRGHLNTEAFF | TRBJ1-1 | TRBV6-2/TRBV6-3 | . | .
TGTGCCAGCTCACCACCGCCCGGGAGCACAGATACGCAGTATTTT | CASSPPPGSTDTQYF | TRBJ2-3 | TRBV18 | . | .
TGTGCCATCAGTGAATCCTTAGTAAACGAGCAGTTCTTC | CAISESLVNEQFF | TRBJ2-1 | TRBV10-3 | . | .
TGCAGTGCTAGTAAAGTGACAGCTAACTATGGCTACACCTTC | CSASKVTANYGYTF | TRBJ1-2 | TRBV20-1 | few | .
TGTGCCAGCCTACTCGGACAGGCCGGCTCTGGAAACACCATATATTTT | CASLLGQAGSGNTIYF | TRBJ1-3 | TRBV7-8 | . | TRBD1